This T cell receptor beta chain emerged from a study of blood T cell repertoires in COVID-19. About the study: T cells, B-cell-depleted T cells, or PBMCs provided the cDNA or gDNA that served as material.

Trimming left V 10 bases short and J 4 bases short, with 17 bases between. The CDR3 contains 14 residues. Germline V gene lookup returns CDR1 LNHDA and CDR2 SQIVND (reference sequence). This table comes from immunoSEQ multiplex PCR, and its TCRdb copy is limited to in-frame clones, with some not included. The sample includes just over 650,000 clones, more than 80% seen only once; the top ten take roughly 0.25%. The sequence came from a woman aged 18 to 35 with acute or convalescent COVID-19. The chain joins TRBV19 to TRBJ1-3; no definite D call. Source material: peripheral blood. CDR3 residues: CATRDTRLGNTIYF. The CDR3 nucleotides are TGTGCCACCCGAGACACTCGGCTAGGAAACACCATATATTTT.